This T cell receptor beta chain was recorded in a study of human T cells and chemical hapten exposure. Study in general: Upper inner arm skin measuring approximately 2 cm by approximately 2 cm received 2% DPC for sensitization. TCR yields per sample varied mostly from small pooled library volume differences.

V lost 6 bases and J lost 0, with 8 bases in between. From germline, CDR1 is LNHNV and CDR2 YYDKDF (reference sequence). The CDR3 runs 13 residues. Stated time point: patch test 1, 2 weeks after DPC sensitization. Treatment in this sample: therapeutic diphenylcyclopropenone sensitization with weekly scalp DPC. This clonotype was recorded a few times. MiXCR, applied by TCRdb to the RACE reads, yields one record per CDR3 protein. The sample contains 79,000 or so distinct CDR3 sequences, 32% of which appear only once. The sequencing used whole blood, collected in connection with sensitization to the hapten diphenylcyclopropenone (DPC). This chain connects TRBV15 to TRBJ2-5; D gene uncertain. The TCR originated in a middle-aged man with alopecia areata. Some clones in this sample may be carry-over from other donors' samples. The CDR3 is CATSNGYQETQYF. CDR3 DNA: TGTGCCACCAGTAACGGTTACCAAGAGACCCAGTACTTC.